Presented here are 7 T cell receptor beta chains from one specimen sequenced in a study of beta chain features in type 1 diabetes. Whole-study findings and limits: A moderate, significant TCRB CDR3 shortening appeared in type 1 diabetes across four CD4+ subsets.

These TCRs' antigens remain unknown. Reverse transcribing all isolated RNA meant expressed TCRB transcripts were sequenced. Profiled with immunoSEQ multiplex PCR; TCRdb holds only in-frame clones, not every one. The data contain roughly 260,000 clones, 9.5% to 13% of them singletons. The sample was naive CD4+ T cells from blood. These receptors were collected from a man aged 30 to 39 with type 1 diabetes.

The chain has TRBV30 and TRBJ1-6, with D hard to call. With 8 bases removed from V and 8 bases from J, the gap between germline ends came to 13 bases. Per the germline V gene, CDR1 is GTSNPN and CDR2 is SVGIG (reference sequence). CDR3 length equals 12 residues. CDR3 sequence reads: CARRGRDSPLHF. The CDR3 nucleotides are TGTGCCCGACGAGGGAGGGATTCACCCCTCCACTTT.

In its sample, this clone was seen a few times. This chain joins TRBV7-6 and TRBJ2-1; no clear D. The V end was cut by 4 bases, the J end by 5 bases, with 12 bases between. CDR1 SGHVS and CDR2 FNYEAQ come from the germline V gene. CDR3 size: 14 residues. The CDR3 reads CASSSPAGDNEQFF. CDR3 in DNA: TGTGCCAGCAGCTCCCCCGCAGGCGACAATGAGCAGTTCTTC.

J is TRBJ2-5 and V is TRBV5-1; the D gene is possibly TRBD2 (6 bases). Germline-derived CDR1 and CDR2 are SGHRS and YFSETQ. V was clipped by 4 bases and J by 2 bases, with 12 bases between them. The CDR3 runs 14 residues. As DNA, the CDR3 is TGCGCCAGCAGCCCCCCTGCGGGACAAGAGACCCAGTACTTC. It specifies CASSPPAGQETQYF.

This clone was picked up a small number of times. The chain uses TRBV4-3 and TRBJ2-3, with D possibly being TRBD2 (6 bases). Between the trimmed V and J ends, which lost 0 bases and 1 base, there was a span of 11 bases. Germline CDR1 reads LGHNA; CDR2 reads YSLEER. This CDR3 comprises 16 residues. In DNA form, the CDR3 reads TGCGCCAGCAGCCAAGAAGCGGGCATGCGCACAGATACGCAGTATTTT. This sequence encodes CASSQEAGMRTDTQYF.

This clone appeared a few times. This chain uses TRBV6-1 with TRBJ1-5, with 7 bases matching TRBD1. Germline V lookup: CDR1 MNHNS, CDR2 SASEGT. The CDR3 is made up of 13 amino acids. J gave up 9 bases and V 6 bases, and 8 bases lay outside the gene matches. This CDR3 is CASSRDREGPQHF. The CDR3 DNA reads TGTGCCAGCAGCCGGGACAGAGAAGGGCCCCAGCATTTT.

The CDR3 bases are TGTGCCAGCAGCCCGGGACAGCGCGGCTACACCTTC. Its protein product is CASSPGQRGYTF. The chain has TRBV5-4 and TRBJ1-2, with TRBD1 matching over 7 bases. Germline V gene data show CDR1 as SGHNT and CDR2 as YYREEE (reference sequence). V trimming: 4 bases; J trimming: 8 bases; junction bases outside the gene matches: 5. The CDR3 is made up of 12 amino acids. The full variable domain, its missing parts supplied by reference TRBV5-4 and TRBJ1-2, is ETGVTQSPTHLIKTRGQQVTLRCSSQSGHNTVSWYQQALGQGPQFIFQYYREEENGRGNFPPRFSGLQFPNYSSELNVNALELDDSALYLCASSPGQRGYTFGSGTRLTVV.

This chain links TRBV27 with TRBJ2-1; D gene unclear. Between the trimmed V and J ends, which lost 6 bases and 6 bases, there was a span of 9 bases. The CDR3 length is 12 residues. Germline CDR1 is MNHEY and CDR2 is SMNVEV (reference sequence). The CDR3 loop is CASSGRVNEQFF. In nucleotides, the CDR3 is TGTGCCAGCAGCGGCCGGGTCAATGAGCAGTTCTTC.